Presented here are 9 T cell receptor beta chains from one specimen sequenced in a study of blood T cell repertoires in COVID-19. Profiling relied on immunoSEQ multiplex PCR, and the TCRdb table lists in-frame clones only, not all of them. The table lists roughly 76,000 clones, approximately 89% of them singletons. Specimen: peripheral blood. Receptors originate from a woman aged 55-70 years with active COVID-19.

V and J are TRBV7-6 and TRBJ1-1, with TRBD1 identical over 9 bases. The germline V gene has CDR1 SGHVS and CDR2 FNYEAQ. J lost 4 bases, V lost 5 bases, and 11 bases had no gene match. This CDR3 is built from 16 residues. This chain's CDR3 is CASSPRDRAHVTEAFF. CDR3 sequence (DNA): TGTGCCAGCAGCCCCCGGGACAGGGCTCACGTCACTGAAGCTTTCTTT.

The chain links TRBV28 to TRBJ2-5, with D unclear. Germline V lookup: CDR1 MDHEN, CDR2 SYDVKM. The V and J ends lost 5 bases and 0 bases respectively, with 13 bases between them. The CDR3 consists of 15 residues. CDR3 residues: CASSTSGGYQETQYF. As DNA, the CDR3 is TGTGCCAGCAGTACCAGTGGCGGATACCAAGAGACCCAGTACTTC.

This clone has just one count. This chain links TRBV10-3 with TRBJ1-2; 7 bases line up with TRBD1. The V segment lost 5 bases and the J segment 5 bases; nucleotides outside the gene matches: 5. Germline assignment: CDR1 ENHRY and CDR2 SYGVKD. The length of the CDR3 is 13 residues. CDR3 nucleotide sequence: TGTGCCATCAGTACCGGGACAGAATATGGCTACACCTTC. Its protein product is CAISTGTEYGYTF.

CDR3 bases: TGTGCCAGCATTCCGGCAGGGAGGCGTTACACTGAAGCTTTCTTT. It translates to CASIPAGRRYTEAFF. This chain joins TRBV19 and TRBJ1-1, with D perhaps TRBD1 (5 bases). The CDR3 covers 15 residues. CDR1 and CDR2 from the germline V gene are LNHDA and SQIVND (reference sequence). The V end was cut by 9 bases, the J end by 3 bases, with 20 bases between.

The chain uses TRBV5-1 and TRBJ1-2; possible D gene TRBD1, 6 bases. This CDR3 region has 13 residues. CDR1 is SGHRS, CDR2 YFSETQ, per germline. Between the trimmed V and J ends, which lost 4 bases and 6 bases, there was a span of 13 bases. In DNA, the CDR3 is TGCGCCAGCAGCGTGACAGGTCGCGATGGCTACACCTTC. This encodes CASSVTGRDGYTF.

The rearrangement links TRBV5-6 to TRBJ1-1, with a possible D match to TRBD1 (6 bases). The CDR3 is made up of 13 amino acids. Germline V gene data show CDR1 as SGHDT and CDR2 as YYEEEE. V shed 1 base and J shed 4 bases, with 8 bases lying between them. The CDR3 region has the DNA TGTGCCAGCAGCTTGAGCAGGGGCACTGAAGCTTTCTTT. This encodes CASSLSRGTEAFF.

This clone was counted a single time. The chain links TRBV6-6 to TRBJ2-1; no clear D gene. V lost 2 bases to trimming and J lost 3 bases, with 5 bases between them. The germline V gene encodes CDR1 MNHNY and CDR2 SVGAGI (reference sequence). This CDR3 contains 13 residues. CDR3 loop: CASSYASYNEQFF. CDR3 bases: TGTGCCAGCAGTTACGCGAGCTACAATGAGCAGTTCTTC.

V and J are TRBV10-2 and TRBJ2-1; the match to TRBD2 covers 7 bases. V dropped 7 bases and J dropped 5; count of bases not matched to a gene: 2. The CDR3 has 12 residues. The V gene's germline CDR1 is WSHSY and CDR2 SAAADI. The CDR3 nucleotides are TGCGCCAGCACTGGGGGGGACAATGAGCAGTTCTTC. Protein sequence: CASTGGDNEQFF.

The chain joins TRBV6-5 to TRBJ1-2; 9 positions match TRBD1. The junction had 4 bases not matched to a gene; V was cut back by 6 bases and J by 5 bases. The germline gives CDR1 MNHEY, CDR2 SVGAGI. The CDR3 has 13 residues. CDR3: CASRGGQGYGYTF. The CDR3, as DNA: TGTGCCAGCAGGGGGGGACAGGGTTATGGCTACACCTTC.